These T cell receptor beta chains were read from a single sample in a study of blood T cell repertoires in COVID-19. Only in-frame clones appear in the TCRdb table, and some are missing; sequencing was by immunoSEQ multiplex PCR. The sample carries 40,000 to 50,000 clones, 75% to 90% recorded once. What was sequenced was peripheral blood. Receptors were obtained from a man aged 50 to 59 with active COVID-19. CDR3s include the opening cysteine and the closing phenylalanine or tryptophan. The D gene is left open where the match is weak. The size of a clone is reported for some rows only, either as once, few or many, or as a class for expanded clones.

j_gene,v_gene,abundance,d_gene,CDR3aa,CDR3nt
TRBJ2-6,TRBV27,-,-,CASSLEAAGSSGANVLTF,TGTGCCAGCAGTTTGGAGGCTGCTGGGTCCTCTGGGGCCAACGTCCTGACTTTC
TRBJ2-7,TRBV7-2,-,TRBD1,CASSLVWDSYEQYF,TGTGCCAGCAGCTTAGTTTGGGACAGCTACGAGCAGTACTTC
TRBJ2-3,TRBV5-1,-,-,CASSSTGLGGDTQYF,TGCGCCAGCAGCTCCACGGGATTAGGGGGTGATACGCAGTATTTT
TRBJ2-1,TRBV4-1,-,-,CASSQGQSYNEQFF,TGCGCCAGCAGCCAAGGGCAAAGCTACAATGAGCAGTTCTTC
TRBJ2-5,TRBV7-2,once,TRBD1,CASSNRQGGQETQYF,TGTGCCAGCAGCAACAGACAGGGGGGGCAAGAGACCCAGTACTTC
TRBJ2-4,TRBV6-5,-,TRBD1,CASSRGGDNIQYF,TGTGCCAGCAGCAGAGGGGGCGACAACATTCAGTACTTC
TRBJ1-5,TRBV16,few,-,CASSLIGTGNQPQHF,TGTGCCAGCAGTCTAATCGGGACTGGCAATCAGCCCCAGCATTTT
TRBJ2-3,TRBV30,-,-,CAWSVRQADTQYF,TGTGCCTGGAGTGTACGGCAGGCAGATACGCAGTATTTT
TRBJ1-1,TRBV5-6,-,TRBD1,CASSSRGEKNTEAFF,TGTGCCAGCAGCAGCAGGGGGGAAAAGAACACTGAAGCTTTCTTT
TRBJ1-6,TRBV9,few,-,CASSDLDSNNSPLHF,TGTGCCAGCAGCGACCTGGACAGCAATAATTCACCCCTCCACTTT
TRBJ2-4,TRBV18,-,-,CASSPGAKNIQYF,TGTGCCAGCTCACCCGGAGCCAAAAACATTCAGTACTTC
TRBJ2-7,TRBV3-1/TRBV3-2,-,-,CASSQERGYLYEQYF,TGTGCCAGCAGCCAAGAACGAGGCTACCTCTACGAGCAGTACTTC
TRBJ2-7,TRBV14,-,TRBD2,CASSPTSAGGHEQYF,TGTGCCAGCAGCCCAACCTCAGCGGGAGGACACGAGCAGTACTTC
TRBJ1-2,TRBV28,-,-,CASSLGDRTSSGYTF,TGTGCCAGCAGTTTAGGCGACAGGACCAGTTCTGGCTACACCTTC
TRBJ2-3,TRBV11-1,-,-,CASSLRTDTQYF,TGTGCCAGCAGCTTACGGACAGATACGCAGTATTTT
TRBJ2-7,TRBV15,-,TRBD1,CATSTWDSSYEQYF,TGTGCCACCAGCACTTGGGACAGCTCCTACGAGCAGTACTTC
TRBJ2-1,TRBV20-1,-,-,CSASLLTLAGEQFF,TGCAGTGCTAGTCTACTTACTCTAGCTGGCGAGCAGTTCTTC
TRBJ2-7,TRBV19,-,TRBD2,CASSIAGGLYEQYF,TGTGCCAGTAGTATAGCGGGAGGACTCTACGAGCAGTACTTC
TRBJ2-1,TRBV11-2,-,-,CASSGGLRQFF,TGTGCCAGCAGCGGAGGACTAAGGCAGTTCTTC
TRBJ2-3,TRBV10-3,-,TRBD2,CAISETILAGITDTQYF,TGTGCCATCAGTGAGACGATACTAGCGGGGATCACAGATACGCAGTATTTT
TRBJ2-7,TRBV6-2/TRBV6-3,-,-,CASSYEATNWDEQYF,TGTGCCAGCAGTTACGAGGCGACTAATTGGGATGAGCAGTACTTC
TRBJ2-3,TRBV29-1,-,-,CSGTDGTDTQYF,TGCAGCGGGACAGACGGCACAGATACGCAGTATTTT
TRBJ2-2,TRBV7-2,-,-,CASSLPPGLNTGELFF,TGTGCCAGCAGCTTACCGCCGGGACTTAACACCGGGGAGCTGTTTTTT
TRBJ2-7,TRBV7-2,-,-,CASSLGPGSEQYF,TGTGCCAGCAGCTTAGGTCCGGGGAGCGAGCAGTACTTC
TRBJ1-1,TRBV19,-,TRBD1,CASSIGTVNTEAFF,TGTGCCAGTAGTATCGGGACAGTGAACACTGAAGCTTTCTTT
TRBJ1-1,TRBV14,-,-,CASSRNTDPNTEAFF,TGTGCCAGCAGCCGGAACACAGATCCTAACACTGAAGCTTTCTTT
TRBJ2-5,TRBV7-9,-,TRBD1,CASSFSGGTETQYF,TGTGCCAGCAGTTTTTCAGGGGGAACAGAGACCCAGTACTTC
TRBJ1-6,TRBV5-6,-,-,CASSFPDSPLHF,TGTGCCAGCAGCTTCCCCGATTCACCCCTCCACTTT